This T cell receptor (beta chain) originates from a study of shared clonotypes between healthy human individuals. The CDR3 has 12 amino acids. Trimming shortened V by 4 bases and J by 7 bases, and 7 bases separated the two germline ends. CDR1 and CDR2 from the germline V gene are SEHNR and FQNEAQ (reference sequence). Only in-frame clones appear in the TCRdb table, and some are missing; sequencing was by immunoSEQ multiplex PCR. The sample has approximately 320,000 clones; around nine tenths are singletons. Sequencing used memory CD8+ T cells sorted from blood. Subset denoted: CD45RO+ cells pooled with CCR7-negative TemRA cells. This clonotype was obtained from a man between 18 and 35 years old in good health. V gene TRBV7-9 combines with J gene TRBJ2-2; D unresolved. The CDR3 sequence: CASSYHIGELFF. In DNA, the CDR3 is TGTGCCAGCAGCTACCACATCGGGGAGCTGTTTTTT. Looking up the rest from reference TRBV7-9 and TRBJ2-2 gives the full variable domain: DTGVSQNPRHKITKRGQNVTFRCDPISEHNRLYWYRQTLGQGPEFLTYFQNEAQLEKSRLLSDRFSAERPKGSFSTLEIQRTEQGDSAMYLCASSYHIGELFFGEGSRLTVL.